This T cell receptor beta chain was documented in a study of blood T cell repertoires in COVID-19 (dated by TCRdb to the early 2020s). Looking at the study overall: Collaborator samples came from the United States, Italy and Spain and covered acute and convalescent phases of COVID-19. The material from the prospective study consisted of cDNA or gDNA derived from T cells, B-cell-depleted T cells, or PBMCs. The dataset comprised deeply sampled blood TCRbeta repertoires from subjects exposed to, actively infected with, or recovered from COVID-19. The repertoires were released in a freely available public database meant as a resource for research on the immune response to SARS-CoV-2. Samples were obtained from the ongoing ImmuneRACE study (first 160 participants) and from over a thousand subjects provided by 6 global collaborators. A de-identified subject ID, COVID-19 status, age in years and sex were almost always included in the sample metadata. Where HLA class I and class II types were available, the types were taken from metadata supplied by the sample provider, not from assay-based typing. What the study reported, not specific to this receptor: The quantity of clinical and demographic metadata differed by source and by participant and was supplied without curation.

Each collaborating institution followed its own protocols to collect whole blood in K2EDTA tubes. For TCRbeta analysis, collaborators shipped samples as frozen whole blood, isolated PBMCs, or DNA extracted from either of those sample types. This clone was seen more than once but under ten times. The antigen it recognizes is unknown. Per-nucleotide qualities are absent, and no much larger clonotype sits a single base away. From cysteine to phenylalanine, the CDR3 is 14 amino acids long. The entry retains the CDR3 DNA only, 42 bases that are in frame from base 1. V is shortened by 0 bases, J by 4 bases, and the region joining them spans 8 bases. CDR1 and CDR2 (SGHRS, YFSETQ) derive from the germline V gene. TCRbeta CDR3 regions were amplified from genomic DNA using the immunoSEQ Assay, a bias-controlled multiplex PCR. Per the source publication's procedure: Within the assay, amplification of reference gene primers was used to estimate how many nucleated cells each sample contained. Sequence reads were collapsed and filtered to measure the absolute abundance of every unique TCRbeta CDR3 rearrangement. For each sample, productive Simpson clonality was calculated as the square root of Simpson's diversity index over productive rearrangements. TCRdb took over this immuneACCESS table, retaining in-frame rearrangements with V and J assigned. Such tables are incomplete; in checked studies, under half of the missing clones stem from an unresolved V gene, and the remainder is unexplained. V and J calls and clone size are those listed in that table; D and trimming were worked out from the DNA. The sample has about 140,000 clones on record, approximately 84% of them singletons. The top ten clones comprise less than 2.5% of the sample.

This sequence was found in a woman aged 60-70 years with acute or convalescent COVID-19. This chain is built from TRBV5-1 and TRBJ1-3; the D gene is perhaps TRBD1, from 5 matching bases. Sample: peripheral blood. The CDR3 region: CASSLEGRGNTIYF. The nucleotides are TGCGCCAGCAGCTTGGAGGGGCGCGGAAACACCATATATTTT.